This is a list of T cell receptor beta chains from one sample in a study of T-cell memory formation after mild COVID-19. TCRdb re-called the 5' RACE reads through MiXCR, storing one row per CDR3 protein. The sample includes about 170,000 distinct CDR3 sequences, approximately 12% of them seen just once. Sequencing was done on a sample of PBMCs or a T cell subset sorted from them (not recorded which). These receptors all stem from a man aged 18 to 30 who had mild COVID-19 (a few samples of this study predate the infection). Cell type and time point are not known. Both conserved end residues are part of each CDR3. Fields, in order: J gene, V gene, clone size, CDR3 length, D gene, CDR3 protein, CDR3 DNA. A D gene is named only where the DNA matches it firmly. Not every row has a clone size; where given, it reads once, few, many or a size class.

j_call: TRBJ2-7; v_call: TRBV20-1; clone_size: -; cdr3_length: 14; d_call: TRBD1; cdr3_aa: CSALGQGKNYEQYF; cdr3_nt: TGCAGTGCTCTTGGACAGGGGAAGAATTACGAGCAGTACTTC
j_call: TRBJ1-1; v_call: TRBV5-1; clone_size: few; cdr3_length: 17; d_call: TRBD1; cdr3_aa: CASRGPGGVLMNTEAFF; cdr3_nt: TGCGCCAGCAGGGGCCCAGGGGGCGTTCTCATGAACACTGAAGCTTTCTTT
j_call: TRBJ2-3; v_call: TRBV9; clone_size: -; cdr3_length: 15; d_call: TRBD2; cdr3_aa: CASSRTSGFTDTQYF; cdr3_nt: TGTGCCAGCAGTAGGACTAGCGGGTTCACAGATACGCAGTATTTT
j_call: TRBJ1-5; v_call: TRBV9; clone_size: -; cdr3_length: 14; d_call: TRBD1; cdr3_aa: CASSPGQGDQPQHF; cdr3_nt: TGTGCCAGCAGCCCCGGACAGGGGGATCAGCCCCAGCATTTT
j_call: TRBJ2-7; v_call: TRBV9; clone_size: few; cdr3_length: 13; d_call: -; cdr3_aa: CASSADLNYEQYF; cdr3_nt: TGTGCCAGCAGCGCGGATCTCAACTACGAGCAGTACTTC
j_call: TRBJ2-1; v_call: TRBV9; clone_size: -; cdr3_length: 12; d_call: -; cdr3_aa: CASSVSLDEQFF; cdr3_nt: TGTGCCAGCAGCGTTTCCCTCGATGAGCAGTTCTTC
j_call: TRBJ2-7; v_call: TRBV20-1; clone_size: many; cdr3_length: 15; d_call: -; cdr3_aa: CSAIAGSMATYEQYF; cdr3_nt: TGCAGTGCTATAGCCGGCTCGATGGCCACCTACGAGCAGTACTTC
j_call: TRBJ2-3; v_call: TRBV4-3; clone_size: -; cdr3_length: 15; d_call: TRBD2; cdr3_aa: CASSQEAGSTDTQYF; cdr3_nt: TGCGCCAGCAGCCAAGAAGCGGGGAGCACAGATACGCAGTATTTT
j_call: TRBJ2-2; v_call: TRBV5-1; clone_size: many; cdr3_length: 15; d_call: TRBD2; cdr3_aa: CASNVGGTGTGELFF; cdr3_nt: TGCGCCAGCAACGTCGGGGGGACTGGCACCGGGGAGCTGTTTTTT
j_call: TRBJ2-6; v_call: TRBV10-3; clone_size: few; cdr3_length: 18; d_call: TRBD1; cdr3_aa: CAIRGTGGSASGANVLTF; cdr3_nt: TGTGCCATCAGGGGGACAGGGGGTTCCGCCTCTGGGGCCAACGTCCTGACTTTC
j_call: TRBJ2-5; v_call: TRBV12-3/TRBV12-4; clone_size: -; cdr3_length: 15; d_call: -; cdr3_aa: CASSLLVGGQETQYF; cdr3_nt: TGTGCCAGCAGTTTACTCGTGGGGGGGCAGGAGACCCAGTACTTC
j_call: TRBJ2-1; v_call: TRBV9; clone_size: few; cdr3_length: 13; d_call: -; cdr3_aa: CASSGQVNNEQFF; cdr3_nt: TGTGCCAGCAGCGGACAGGTAAACAATGAGCAGTTCTTC
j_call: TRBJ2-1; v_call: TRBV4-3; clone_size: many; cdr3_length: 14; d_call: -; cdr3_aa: CASSQDNKYNEQFF; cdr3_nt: TGCGCCAGCAGCCAAGATAACAAATACAATGAGCAGTTCTTC